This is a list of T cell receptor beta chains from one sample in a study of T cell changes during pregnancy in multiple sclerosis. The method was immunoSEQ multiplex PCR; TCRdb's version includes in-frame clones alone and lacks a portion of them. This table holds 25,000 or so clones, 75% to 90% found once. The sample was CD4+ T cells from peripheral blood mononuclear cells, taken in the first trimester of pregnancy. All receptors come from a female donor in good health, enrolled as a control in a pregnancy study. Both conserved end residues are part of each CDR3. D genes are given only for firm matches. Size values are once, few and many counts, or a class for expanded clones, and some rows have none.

CDR3 DNA: TGTGCCAGCAGCGTAGCGGGAGGGGGGGAGACCCAGTACTTC; CDR3 protein: CASSVAGGGETQYF; D gene: TRBD2; clone size: once; V gene: TRBV7-8; J gene: TRBJ2-5
CDR3 DNA: TGTGCCAGTAGTGTACGGGGTACCTATGGCTACACCTTC; CDR3 protein: CASSVRGTYGYTF; D gene: -; clone size: -; V gene: TRBV19; J gene: TRBJ1-2
CDR3 DNA: TGCGCCAGCAGCTTGTCGGGGAATGATAATTCACCCCTCCACTTT; CDR3 protein: CASSLSGNDNSPLHF; D gene: -; clone size: once; V gene: TRBV5-1; J gene: TRBJ1-6
CDR3 DNA: TGTGCCAGTAGTCTCACCCATGACTGGAGTCAGCCCCAGCATTTT; CDR3 protein: CASSLTHDWSQPQHF; D gene: -; clone size: -; V gene: TRBV19; J gene: TRBJ1-5
CDR3 DNA: TGTGCCAGCAGCTCCAGAAGAAACTATGGCTACACCTTC; CDR3 protein: CASSSRRNYGYTF; D gene: -; clone size: -; V gene: TRBV5-6; J gene: TRBJ1-2
CDR3 DNA: TGCGCCAGCAGAGAAGGAGGAAAGTACCAAGAGACCCAGTACTTC; CDR3 protein: CASREGGKYQETQYF; D gene: -; clone size: -; V gene: TRBV5-1; J gene: TRBJ2-5
CDR3 DNA: TGCGCCAGCAGCCTGTCGGGGGTGTCACCCCTCCACTTT; CDR3 protein: CASSLSGVSPLHF; D gene: -; clone size: -; V gene: TRBV5-1; J gene: TRBJ1-6
CDR3 DNA: TGTGCCAGTAGTAGTCCTCGGGGGGGCGACCTCCAAGAGACCCAGTACTTC; CDR3 protein: CASSSPRGGDLQETQYF; D gene: TRBD2; clone size: once; V gene: TRBV19; J gene: TRBJ2-5
CDR3 DNA: TGTGCCAGCACCCCGAAGGGGGCTCTCTACAATGAGCAGTTCTTC; CDR3 protein: CASTPKGALYNEQFF; D gene: TRBD1; clone size: -; V gene: TRBV27; J gene: TRBJ2-1
CDR3 DNA: TGCGCCAGCAGCCAAGTCGACATGGGCACGACCACCTACAATGAGCAGTTCTTC; CDR3 protein: CASSQVDMGTTTYNEQFF; D gene: -; clone size: -; V gene: TRBV4-1; J gene: TRBJ2-1
CDR3 DNA: TGTGCCAGTAACGGAGGGTCCAACTCTGGAAACACCATATATTTT; CDR3 protein: CASNGGSNSGNTIYF; D gene: -; clone size: once; V gene: TRBV19; J gene: TRBJ1-3
CDR3 DNA: TGTGCCAGCAGTAGGGGGACAGGATTTTATGGCTACACCTTC; CDR3 protein: CASSRGTGFYGYTF; D gene: TRBD1; clone size: -; V gene: TRBV28; J gene: TRBJ1-2
CDR3 DNA: TGTGCCAGCAGCCCTAAACCCGGACAGGGTCGGAATGGCTACACCTTC; CDR3 protein: CASSPKPGQGRNGYTF; D gene: TRBD1; clone size: -; V gene: TRBV11-2; J gene: TRBJ1-2
CDR3 DNA: TGTGCCAGCAGCGTAGCCACAGGGGGCATCTCTGAAGCTTTCTTT; CDR3 protein: CASSVATGGISEAFF; D gene: TRBD1; clone size: -; V gene: TRBV9; J gene: TRBJ1-1
CDR3 DNA: TGTGCCAGCACAGGCAGCTCCTACGAGCAGTACTTC; CDR3 protein: CASTGSSYEQYF; D gene: -; clone size: -; V gene: TRBV7-9; J gene: TRBJ2-7
CDR3 DNA: TGTGCCAGCAGGCCGGGACAGGGGCCCTCACCCCTCCACTTT; CDR3 protein: CASRPGQGPSPLHF; D gene: TRBD1; clone size: -; V gene: TRBV2; J gene: TRBJ1-6
CDR3 DNA: TGTGCCAGCAGCGCGACAGGCAACACTGAAGCTTTCTTT; CDR3 protein: CASSATGNTEAFF; D gene: -; clone size: -; V gene: TRBV7-6; J gene: TRBJ1-1
CDR3 DNA: TGTGCCAGCAGCTTGGGGGGACTAACCGCCGATGAGCAGTTCTTC; CDR3 protein: CASSLGGLTADEQFF; D gene: TRBD2; clone size: -; V gene: TRBV11-3; J gene: TRBJ2-1
CDR3 DNA: TGTGCCAGCAGCCAAAACGGGGAAAGCACAGATACGCAGTATTTT; CDR3 protein: CASSQNGESTDTQYF; D gene: -; clone size: -; V gene: TRBV6-4; J gene: TRBJ2-3
CDR3 DNA: TGTGCCAGCAGGCCCCCGGTAGGGGAAACAGCCTTC; CDR3 protein: CASRPPVGETAF; D gene: -; clone size: -; V gene: TRBV6-1; J gene: TRBJ1-2
CDR3 DNA: TGTGCCAGCAGCTTGATCTACGAGAAGTACTTC; CDR3 protein: CASSLIYEKYF; D gene: -; clone size: -; V gene: TRBV11-2; J gene: TRBJ2-7
CDR3 DNA: TGCAGCGTTAACAGAACCCAGTACTTC; CDR3 protein: CSVNRTQYF; D gene: -; clone size: -; V gene: TRBV29-1; J gene: TRBJ2-5
CDR3 DNA: TGTGCCAGCAGCACTCGGACAGGGGTAGACAAAGAGACCCAGTACTTC; CDR3 protein: CASSTRTGVDKETQYF; D gene: -; clone size: few; V gene: TRBV21-1; J gene: TRBJ2-5
CDR3 DNA: TGTGCCAGCAGCAGCGGGGCCCTTAACTATGGCTACACCTTC; CDR3 protein: CASSSGALNYGYTF; D gene: -; clone size: -; V gene: TRBV2; J gene: TRBJ1-2
CDR3 DNA: TGTGCCAGCTCACCACTACAGGGGACCCAAGAGACCCAGTACTTC; CDR3 protein: CASSPLQGTQETQYF; D gene: TRBD1; clone size: -; V gene: TRBV18; J gene: TRBJ2-5
CDR3 DNA: TGTGCCAGCAGCGTAGGGGACAAAGAGACCCAGTACTTC; CDR3 protein: CASSVGDKETQYF; D gene: -; clone size: -; V gene: TRBV9; J gene: TRBJ2-5
CDR3 DNA: TGTGCCAGCAGTTCTCCTACAGGGGGATATGGCTGCACCTTC; CDR3 protein: CASSSPTGGYGCTF; D gene: TRBD1; clone size: -; V gene: TRBV6-5; J gene: TRBJ1-2
CDR3 DNA: TGTGCCAGTAGTAATCCGGGACAGGGAGGAGATTCACCCCTCCACTTT; CDR3 protein: CASSNPGQGGDSPLHF; D gene: TRBD1; clone size: once; V gene: TRBV19; J gene: TRBJ1-6
CDR3 DNA: TGCGCCAGCAGCTCCCGACAGGGGGCGGATACGCAGTATTTT; CDR3 protein: CASSSRQGADTQYF; D gene: TRBD1; clone size: -; V gene: TRBV5-1; J gene: TRBJ2-3
CDR3 DNA: TGTGCCAGCAGTTTAGGGACAGGGCGAGGCGAGACCCAGTACTTC; CDR3 protein: CASSLGTGRGETQYF; D gene: TRBD1; clone size: -; V gene: TRBV27; J gene: TRBJ2-5
CDR3 DNA: TGTGCCAGCAGTTCCCCCAGGGCTACCGGGGAGCTGTTTTTT; CDR3 protein: CASSSPRATGELFF; D gene: -; clone size: -; V gene: TRBV6-5; J gene: TRBJ2-2
CDR3 DNA: TGTGCCAGCAGGGGGTATTACGAGACCTCCGGGAACGAGCAGTACTTC; CDR3 protein: CASRGYYETSGNEQYF; D gene: -; clone size: -; V gene: TRBV28; J gene: TRBJ2-7
CDR3 DNA: TGTGCCCACTGGACGGGACTAGCGGGACACAATGAGCAGTTCTTC; CDR3 protein: CAHWTGLAGHNEQFF; D gene: TRBD2; clone size: -; V gene: TRBV10-3; J gene: TRBJ2-1
CDR3 DNA: TGTGCCAGCTCACCGGCCCGGGACTCTCGCACAGATACGCAGTATTTT; CDR3 protein: CASSPARDSRTDTQYF; D gene: -; clone size: -; V gene: TRBV18; J gene: TRBJ2-3
CDR3 DNA: TGTGCCAGCAGTGGACAGCTCTATGGCTACACCTTC; CDR3 protein: CASSGQLYGYTF; D gene: -; clone size: -; V gene: TRBV6-1; J gene: TRBJ1-2
CDR3 DNA: TGCAGCCTGAGACAGGGTCAAACTGAAGCTTTCTTT; CDR3 protein: CSLRQGQTEAFF; D gene: TRBD1; clone size: few; V gene: TRBV29-1; J gene: TRBJ1-1
CDR3 DNA: TGTGCCAGCAGCTCCTTCGGACAGGGACACACCGGGGAGCTGTTTTTT; CDR3 protein: CASSSFGQGHTGELFF; D gene: TRBD1; clone size: -; V gene: TRBV11-2; J gene: TRBJ2-2
CDR3 DNA: TGTGCCAGCAGCTTAAAAGAGGGGGCGGTTTCACCCCTCCACTTT; CDR3 protein: CASSLKEGAVSPLHF; D gene: TRBD1; clone size: -; V gene: TRBV7-6; J gene: TRBJ1-6
CDR3 DNA: TGTGCCAGCGGGGGACAGGACTCTGGAAACACCATATATTTT; CDR3 protein: CASGGQDSGNTIYF; D gene: TRBD1; clone size: -; V gene: TRBV2; J gene: TRBJ1-3
CDR3 DNA: TGTGCCAGTAGCACGGGTCGAGAGACCCAGTACTTC; CDR3 protein: CASSTGRETQYF; D gene: -; clone size: few; V gene: TRBV19; J gene: TRBJ2-5
CDR3 DNA: TGTGCCAGCAGCTTATTCTCTGGTCCCCTGGGGCAAGGGACCCAGTACTTC; CDR3 protein: CASSLFSGPLGQGTQYF; D gene: -; clone size: few; V gene: TRBV5-6; J gene: TRBJ2-5
CDR3 DNA: TGCAGCGTTGTACCCCAGGGGGCGCATGGCTACACCTTC; CDR3 protein: CSVVPQGAHGYTF; D gene: TRBD1; clone size: -; V gene: TRBV29-1; J gene: TRBJ1-2